The 10 T cell receptor beta chains in this list originate from one sample, sequenced in a study of liver allograft versus peripheral blood T cells. Study summary: Recipients' peripheral blood supplied the T cell receptor repertoires against which those in transplanted livers were compared.

One entry per CDR3 protein, called by TCRdb with MiXCR from the reads. The sample lists 15,000 or so distinct CDR3 sequences, around 30% occurring once. Every receptor here comes from a human patient who had a liver transplant. Some T cells here may be from the graft donor.

This clonotype ranks as medium-sized. The chain uses TRBV6-1 and TRBJ2-1, with a weak D call TRBD2 (6 bases). Germline CDR1 is MNHNS and CDR2 is SASEGT. V was cut by 9 bases and J by 0 bases, with 9 bases left in between. This CDR3 is built from 13 residues. The CDR3 sequence: CASREPSYNEQFF. CDR3 in DNA: TGTGCCAGTCGGGAGCCCTCCTACAATGAGCAGTTCTTC.

At least ten counts were recorded for this clonotype. The chain joins TRBV6-2 or TRBV6-3 to TRBJ2-1; 7 positions match TRBD2. Germline loops: CDR1 MNHEY, CDR2 SVGEGT. V lost 6 bases to trimming and J lost 10 bases; unmatched junction nucleotides: 6. The CDR3 totals 12 residues. CDR3 DNA: TGTGCCAGCAGCGGGGGGTTCCCCGAGCAGTTCTTC. Protein: CASSGGFPEQFF.

The CDR3 loop is CASSFRGGFQPQHF. The CDR3 nucleotides are TGTGCCAGCAGTTTCCGAGGGGGATTTCAGCCCCAGCATTTT. The V gene is TRBV12-3 or TRBV12-4, the J gene TRBJ1-5, with D possibly being TRBD1 (6 bases). V was pared by 3 bases and J by 6 bases, with 12 bases between. There are 14 residues in the CDR3.

This clonotype was seen a few times. The chain's CDR3 is CASGRAPGTSGTNSYEQYF. CDR3 bases: TGTGCCAGCGGCCGGGCACCCGGGACTAGCGGGACTAACTCCTACGAGCAGTACTTC. The chain has TRBV6-5 and TRBJ2-7; 13 nucleotides line up with TRBD2. Germline assignment: CDR1 MNHEY and CDR2 SVGAGI. This CDR3 comprises 19 residues. V dropped 8 bases and J dropped 0; count of bases not matched to a gene: 16.

The chain carries TRBV30 and TRBJ1-4; D remains ambiguous. The CDR3 loop spans 13 amino acids. Trimming took off 2 bases at V and 7 bases at J, with 11 bases between the two ends. The germline CDR1 and CDR2 sequences are GTSNPN and SVGIG (reference sequence). The CDR3 sequence is CAWSQGRSEKLFF. CDR3 sequence (DNA): TGTGCCTGGAGTCAAGGACGGAGTGAAAAACTGTTTTTT.

The chain employs TRBV20-1 and TRBJ2-1; D is ambiguous. Germline-derived CDR1 and CDR2 are DFQATT and SNEGSKA (reference sequence). This CDR3 comprises 14 residues. Trimming removed 1 base from V and 0 bases from J, with 7 bases in between. CDR3 residues: CSARVGASYNEQFF. The CDR3 region has the DNA TGCAGTGCTAGAGTTGGAGCCTCCTACAATGAGCAGTTCTTC.

This clonotype was seen a single time. The conserved phenylalanine or tryptophan is not found at the CDR3 terminus, so this likely reflects a read error. The chain uses TRBV7-9 and TRBJ2-7, with TRBD2 matching over 8 bases. CDR1 is SEHNR and CDR2 is FQNEAQ in the germline V gene (reference sequence). Trimming at V came to 3 bases and at J to 2 bases, leaving 6 bases not matched to a gene. This CDR3 region has 15 residues. CDR3 in amino acids: CASSFGTGGPYEQYL. In DNA form, the CDR3 reads TGTGCCAGCAGCTTCGGTACGGGAGGGCCCTACGAGCAGTACTTA.

This clonotype was counted at least ten times. The rearrangement uses TRBV19 and TRBJ2-3, with TRBD2 matching 8 bases. This CDR3 is 15 amino acids long. In germline, CDR1 is LNHDA, CDR2 SQIVND (reference sequence). Losses at the gene ends were 7 bases for V and 1 base for J; bases not matched to a gene: 7. The CDR3 sequence is CASTATGGGTDTQYF. DNA of the CDR3: TGTGCCAGTACCGCAACGGGGGGGGGCACAGATACGCAGTATTTT.

By sample fraction, this clonotype is medium-sized (0.01 to 0.1%). The chain carries TRBV28 and TRBJ2-2; D unclear. Trimming removed 6 bases at V and 4 bases at J, with 12 bases between. The CDR3 is 14 residues long. Germline values: CDR1 MDHEN, CDR2 SYDVKM. The CDR3: CASSTGPLTGELFF. Written as DNA, the CDR3 is TGTGCCAGCAGCACCGGGCCCCTCACCGGGGAGCTGTTTTTT. The full variable domain, in which reference TRBV28 and TRBJ2-2 provide the parts outside the CDR3, is DVKVTQSSRYLVKRTGEKVFLECVQDMDHENMFWYRQDPGLGLRLIYFSYDVKMKEKGDIPEGYSVSREKKERFSLILESASTNQTSMYLCASSTGPLTGELFFGEGSRLTVL.

The rearrangement joins TRBV5-4 to TRBJ1-4; TRBD1 might be the D (5 bases). The V gene's germline CDR1 is SGHNT and CDR2 YYREEE (reference sequence). The CDR3 runs to 15 residues. The V and J ends lost 2 bases and 5 bases respectively, with 13 bases between them. The CDR3, as DNA: TGTGCCAGCAGCTTCCGTCAGGGCGGGAATGAAAAACTGTTTTTT. As protein: CASSFRQGGNEKLFF.